This paragraph covers one TCR beta chain sequence. These data are taken from a study of blood T cell repertoires in COVID-19. Data came from immunoSEQ multiplex PCR; TCRdb stores just in-frame clones and leaves some out. The sample yields around 76,000 clones, under 80% seen once. Germline-derived CDR1 and CDR2 are MDHEN and SYDVKM. V shed 6 bases and J shed 8 bases, with 13 bases lying between them. This CDR3 has 12 residues. The V call is TRBV28, the J call TRBJ1-1; D gene unclear. Sample: peripheral blood. This receptor was identified in a woman of 80 years or more with active or convalescent COVID-19. The CDR3 coding sequence is TGTGCCAGCAGCTCCTCCAGCAGGGAAGCTTTCTTT. Its protein product is CASSSSSREAFF.